The sequence of this T cell receptor (beta chain) was determined in a study of shared clonotypes between healthy human individuals. Study-level background: Used for every donor were three CD4 naive, three CD4 memory, two CD8 naive and one CD8 memory plate.

Positively selected for CCR7, the CD45RO-negative cells used as naive CD8 cells excluded terminally differentiated effector memory CD45RA+ cells. The protocol was immunoSEQ multiplex PCR, while the TCRdb copy is restricted to in-frame clones and leaves out a portion. The sample carries about 1,800,000 clones, just under 95% recorded once. The receptor was derived from a man between 18 and 35 years old in good health. Sequenced: naive CD8+ T cells sorted from blood.

CDR3 DNA sequence: TGTGCCAGCAGCCCCCCTGAGGGCAGGGTTTACGAGCAGTACTTC. It codes for CASSPPEGRVYEQYF. The chain has TRBV6-6 and TRBJ2-7; the D gene could be TRBD1 or TRBD2 (5 bases each). Germline V gives CDR1 MNHNY, CDR2 SVGAGI (reference sequence). Trimming left V 6 bases short and J 4 bases short, with 19 bases between. The CDR3 consists of 15 residues.